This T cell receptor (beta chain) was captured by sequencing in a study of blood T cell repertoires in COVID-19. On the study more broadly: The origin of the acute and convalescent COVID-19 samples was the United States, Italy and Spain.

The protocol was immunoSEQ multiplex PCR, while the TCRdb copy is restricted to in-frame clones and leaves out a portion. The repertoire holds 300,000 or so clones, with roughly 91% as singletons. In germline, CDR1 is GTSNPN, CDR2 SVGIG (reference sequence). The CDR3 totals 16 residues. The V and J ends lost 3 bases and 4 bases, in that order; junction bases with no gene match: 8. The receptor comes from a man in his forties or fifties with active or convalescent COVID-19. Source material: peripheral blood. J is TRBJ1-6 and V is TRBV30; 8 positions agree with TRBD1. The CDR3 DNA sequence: TGTGCCTGGAGACCCCTGGACAGGGATTATAATTCACCCCTCCACTTT. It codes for CAWRPLDRDYNSPLHF.